This TCR beta chain was sequenced for a study of vaccination effects on CD4 cells after COVID-19. Assay used: immunoSEQ multiplex PCR; TCRdb lists only in-frame clones, some missing. This sample carries about 22,000 clones, 60% to 75% of them seen once, and the ten largest clones take over 20%. CDR1 SGHVS and CDR2 FNYEAQ come from the germline V gene. Trimming took 5 bases from V and 3 from J, leaving 17 bases between them. CDR3 length equals 15 residues. Study-wide results and limits: Healthy vaccine recipients' vaccine-induced clones were almost all SARS-CoV-2 mono-reactive.

A note on this clone: Its antigen is not identified.

Antigen-specific CD4+ T cells were expanded (with viral peptide pools) by the ViraFEST assay ahead of sequencing. Isolation of CD4+ T cells took place after less than twelve days of culture. The healthy vaccine recipients, who had no prior SARS-CoV-2 infection, showed negative nucleocapsid antibodies. A density of approximately 2.2 million PBMC per well was used; these cells were cultured with 10 IU/ml IL-2 and roughly 9.2 ug/ml peptides. The source was CD4+ T cells from PBMCs cultured with HCoV-NL63 spike peptides, collected before COVID-19 vaccination. This receptor was identified in a human donor who received a COVID-19 vaccine. This rearrangement joins TRBV7-6 to TRBJ2-7, with a possible D match to TRBD1 (6 bases). DNA for the CDR3: TGTGCCAGCAGCCCAGGCCTGGACAGCTACTACGAGCAGTACTTC. Translated: CASSPGLDSYYEQYF.